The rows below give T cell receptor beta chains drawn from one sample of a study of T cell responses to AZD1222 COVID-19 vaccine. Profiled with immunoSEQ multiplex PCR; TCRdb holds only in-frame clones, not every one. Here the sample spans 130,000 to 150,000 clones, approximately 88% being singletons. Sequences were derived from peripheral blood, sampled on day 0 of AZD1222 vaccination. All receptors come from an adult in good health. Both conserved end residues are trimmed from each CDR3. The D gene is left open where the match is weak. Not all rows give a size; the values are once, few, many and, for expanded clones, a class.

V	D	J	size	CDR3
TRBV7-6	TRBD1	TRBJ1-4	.	ASSGTGLAGGEKLF
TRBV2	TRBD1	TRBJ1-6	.	ASRKDRLENSPLH
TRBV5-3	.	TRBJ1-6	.	ARSPPGPNSPLH
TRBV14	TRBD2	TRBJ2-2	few	ASSQRFSGAGELF
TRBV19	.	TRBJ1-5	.	ASSIFYVGNQPQH
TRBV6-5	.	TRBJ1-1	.	ASSYGGVDAEAF
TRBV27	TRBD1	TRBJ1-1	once	ASSFGTVNTEAF
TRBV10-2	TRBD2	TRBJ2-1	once	ASRASGGRSYNEQF
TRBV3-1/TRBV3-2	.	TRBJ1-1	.	ASSLNGRDTEAF
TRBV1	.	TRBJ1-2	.	TSSQRIFKGSGYT
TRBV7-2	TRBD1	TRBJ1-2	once	ASSLTPGTGGSGYT
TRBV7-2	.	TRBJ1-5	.	ASSSPITGRAFNQPQH
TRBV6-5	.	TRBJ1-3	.	ASRRDSGNTIY
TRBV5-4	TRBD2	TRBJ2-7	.	ASSTTSGGHEQY
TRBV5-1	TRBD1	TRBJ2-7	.	ASSRQGDNPYEQY
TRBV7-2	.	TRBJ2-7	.	ASSLDRGIYEQY
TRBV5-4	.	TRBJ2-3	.	ASSSQGSDTQY
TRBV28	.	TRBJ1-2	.	ASSLEGPVRGYT
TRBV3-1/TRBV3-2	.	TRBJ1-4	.	ASSQAYRESVSEKLF
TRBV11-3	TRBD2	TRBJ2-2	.	ASSWQRGGPTGELF
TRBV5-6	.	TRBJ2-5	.	ASSLAGLRETQY
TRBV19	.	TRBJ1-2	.	ASSTRPDAVGYT
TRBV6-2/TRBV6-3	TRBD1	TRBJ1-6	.	ASSPQRTGSYNSPLH
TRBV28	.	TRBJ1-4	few	ASSSDTGGEKLF
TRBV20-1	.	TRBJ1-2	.	SASEGLGSVYGYT
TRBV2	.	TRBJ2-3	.	ASKKGETDTQY
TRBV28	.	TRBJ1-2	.	ASSPTWNLYGYT
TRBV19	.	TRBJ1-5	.	ASSQQRGEHQPQH
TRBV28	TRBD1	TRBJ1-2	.	ASSPGTAANYGYT
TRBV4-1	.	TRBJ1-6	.	ASSRDRDGDSPLH
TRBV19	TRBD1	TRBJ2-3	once	ASSIARGHADTQY
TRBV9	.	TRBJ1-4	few	ASSVEVNEKLF
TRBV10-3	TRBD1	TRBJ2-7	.	AIRPETGGRPYEQY
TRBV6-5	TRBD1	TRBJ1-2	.	ASSPGTGLNYGYT
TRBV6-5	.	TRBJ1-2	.	ASSSLPGDLYGYT
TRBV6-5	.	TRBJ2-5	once	ASSYSRGGRETQY
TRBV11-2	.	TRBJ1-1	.	ASSPQPANTEAF
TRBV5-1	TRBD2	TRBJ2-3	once	ASSPSPTSGGTSTDTQY
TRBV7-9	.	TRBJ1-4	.	ASSPTGQNEKLF
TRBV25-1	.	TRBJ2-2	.	ASSEYNTGELF
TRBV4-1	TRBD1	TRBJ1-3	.	ASSQGQGAFGNTIY
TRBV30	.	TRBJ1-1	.	AWSVGGSNTEAF
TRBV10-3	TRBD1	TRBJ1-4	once	AISEFPGQGEKLF
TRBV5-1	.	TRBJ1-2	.	ASSLADHPGGYT
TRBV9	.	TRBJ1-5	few	ASSASGGSNQPQH
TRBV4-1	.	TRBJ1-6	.	ASSQEAGGNSPLH
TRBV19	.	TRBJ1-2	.	ASSDRTAYGYT
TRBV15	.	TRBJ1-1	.	ATRGPGGRGNTEAF
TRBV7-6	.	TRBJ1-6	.	ASSLRGSYNSPLH
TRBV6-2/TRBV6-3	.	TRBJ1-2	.	ASSYSTLTYGYT
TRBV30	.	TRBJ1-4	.	ACAGYEKLF
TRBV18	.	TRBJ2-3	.	ASSPVADTQY
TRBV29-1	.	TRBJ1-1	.	SFSGLVNTEAF
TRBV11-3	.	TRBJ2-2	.	ASSFSPDAGELF
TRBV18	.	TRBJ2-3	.	ASSTSGPNLASDTQY
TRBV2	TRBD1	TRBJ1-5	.	ASRKTGLNQPQH
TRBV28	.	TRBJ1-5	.	ASSQGPLAFGEPQH
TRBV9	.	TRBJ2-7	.	ASSPADTSYEQY
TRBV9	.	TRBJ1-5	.	ASGRGPALNQPQH